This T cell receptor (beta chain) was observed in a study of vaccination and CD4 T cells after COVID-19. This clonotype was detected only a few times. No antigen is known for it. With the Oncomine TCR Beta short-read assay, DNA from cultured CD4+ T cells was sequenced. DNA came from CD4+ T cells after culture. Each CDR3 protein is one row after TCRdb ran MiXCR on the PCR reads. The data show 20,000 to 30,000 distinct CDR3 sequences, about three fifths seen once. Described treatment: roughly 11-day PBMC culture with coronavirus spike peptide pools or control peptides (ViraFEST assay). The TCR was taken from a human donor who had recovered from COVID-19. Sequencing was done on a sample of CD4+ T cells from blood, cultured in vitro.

The CDR3 coding sequence is TGCGCCAGCAGCCGAGTGGGGACTAGGGCCGGGGAGCTGTTTTTT. Translated, it gives CASSRVGTRAGELFF. The gene calls are TRBV4-3 and TRBJ2-2; 8 bases agree with TRBD2. The CDR3 runs to 15 residues. J lost 6 bases, V lost 4 bases, and 7 bases had no gene match. From germline, CDR1 is LGHNA and CDR2 YSLEER.